These T cell receptor beta chains were read from a single sample in a study of cytomegalovirus exposure and HLA in healthy donors. Some clones are missing from TCRdb's copy, which holds only in-frame ones; the method was immunoSEQ multiplex PCR. The sample contains about 110,000 clones, under 85% of which appear only once. The sample was PBMCs. The receptors come from a woman between 18 and 29 years old in good health and CMV-seronegative. Each CDR3 is given with its conserved first and last residue. Each record gives: J gene, clone size, D gene, V gene, CDR3 DNA, CDR3 protein. The D gene is left open where the match is weak. Some rows have no size entry. The others give once, few or many, or a class for an expanded clone.

J: TRBJ1-3
size: -
D: TRBD1
V: TRBV30
DNA: TGTGCCTGGAGCGCAGGGACAGGTTGGGTCGACACCATATATTTT
CDR3: CAWSAGTGWVDTIYF

J: TRBJ1-1
size: -
D: -
V: TRBV9
DNA: TGTGCCAGCAGCGTCAGGGGTGGAATGGAGAACACTGAAGCTTTCTTT
CDR3: CASSVRGGMENTEAFF

J: TRBJ2-1
size: -
D: -
V: TRBV2
DNA: TGTGCCAGCAGTGAGTGGGGCCCCTACAATGAGCAGTTCTTC
CDR3: CASSEWGPYNEQFF

J: TRBJ1-2
size: -
D: TRBD1
V: TRBV19
DNA: TGTGCCAGTAGACCGGGACAGCCAGCCGGCTACACCTTC
CDR3: CASRPGQPAGYTF

J: TRBJ1-4
size: -
D: TRBD1
V: TRBV6-5
DNA: TGTGCCAGCAGTTCGACAGGGTTAAAACTGTTTTTT
CDR3: CASSSTGLKLFF

J: TRBJ1-1
size: -
D: -
V: TRBV27
DNA: TGTGCCAGCAGTCCCAAGACAGTTCCCGCCCTACGCGCTGAAGCTTTCTTT
CDR3: CASSPKTVPALRAEAFF

J: TRBJ2-1
size: -
D: -
V: TRBV18
DNA: TGTGCCAGCTCACTATTAACTATCGATGAGCAGTTCTTC
CDR3: CASSLLTIDEQFF

J: TRBJ1-1
size: -
D: -
V: TRBV27
DNA: TGTGCCAGCAGTCCCTACGGGGGGTACACTGAAGCTTTCTTT
CDR3: CASSPYGGYTEAFF

J: TRBJ2-3
size: -
D: -
V: TRBV11-2
DNA: TGTGCCAGCAGCTCCACCGGGGGGCCCAGGGGTACGCAGTATTTT
CDR3: CASSSTGGPRGTQYF

J: TRBJ2-7
size: once
D: -
V: TRBV2
DNA: TGTGCCAGCAGTGAAGCCCCCCACAGGGTGGAATACGAGCAGTACTTC
CDR3: CASSEAPHRVEYEQYF

J: TRBJ2-3
size: -
D: TRBD2
V: TRBV15
DNA: TGTGCCACCAGCAGAGATAGCGGGGGGGCAGATACGCAGTATTTT
CDR3: CATSRDSGGADTQYF

J: TRBJ2-3
size: -
D: TRBD2
V: TRBV7-6
DNA: TGTGCCAGCAGCGGCGGACTAGCGGGGGGGGTAGATACGCAGTATTTT
CDR3: CASSGGLAGGVDTQYF

J: TRBJ1-1
size: -
D: TRBD1
V: TRBV10-3
DNA: TGTGCCATCATGAGAGGGACAGGGGGCTTTGACACTGAAGCTTTCTTT
CDR3: CAIMRGTGGFDTEAFF

J: TRBJ1-1
size: -
D: TRBD1
V: TRBV19
DNA: TGTGCCAGTAGTATTCTAGACAGGGGACGGACTGAAGCTTTCTTT
CDR3: CASSILDRGRTEAFF

J: TRBJ1-2
size: -
D: TRBD1
V: TRBV27
DNA: TGTGCCAGCGGGTCCAGCCGCGACAGGGGGGACTTCGATGGCTACACCTTC
CDR3: CASGSSRDRGDFDGYTF

J: TRBJ1-1
size: -
D: -
V: TRBV7-2
DNA: TGTGCCAGCAGCTCCGGGACAAGACAGAAAAACACTGAAGCTTTCTTT
CDR3: CASSSGTRQKNTEAFF

J: TRBJ1-1
size: -
D: -
V: TRBV6-5
DNA: TGTGCCAGCAGTTACTTAGGGCAGGGAACTGAAGCTTTCTTT
CDR3: CASSYLGQGTEAFF

J: TRBJ1-1
size: -
D: -
V: TRBV7-3
DNA: TGTGCCAGCAGCTTAAAGGGGGACACTGAAGCTTTCTTT
CDR3: CASSLKGDTEAFF

J: TRBJ2-2
size: once
D: -
V: TRBV9
DNA: TGTGCCAGCAGCGTAGCCCAGGTTGGAACCGGGGAGCTGTTTTTT
CDR3: CASSVAQVGTGELFF

J: TRBJ1-2
size: -
D: TRBD1
V: TRBV11-2
DNA: TGTGCCAGCAGCCAGCCTGGGGGACAGGGCTATGGCTACACCTTC
CDR3: CASSQPGGQGYGYTF

J: TRBJ2-5
size: -
D: -
V: TRBV7-8
DNA: TGTGCCAGCAGCTTGGGCAAACAAGAGACCCAGTACTTC
CDR3: CASSLGKQETQYF

J: TRBJ1-1
size: -
D: -
V: TRBV10-3
DNA: TGTGCCATCAGTGCAGGGGTGAACACTGAAGCTTTCTTT
CDR3: CAISAGVNTEAFF

J: TRBJ1-1
size: -
D: -
V: TRBV7-6
DNA: TGTGCCAGCGTCGGGGTGGGAAAAACTGAAGCTTTCTTT
CDR3: CASVGVGKTEAFF

J: TRBJ2-4
size: -
D: -
V: TRBV6-1
DNA: TGTGCCAGCAGTTGGGAGTATCTAGCCAAAAACATTCAGTACTTC
CDR3: CASSWEYLAKNIQYF

J: TRBJ1-1
size: -
D: -
V: TRBV13
DNA: TGTGCCAGCAGCTTTCCTCTAGACACTGAAGCTTTCTTT
CDR3: CASSFPLDTEAFF

J: TRBJ1-2
size: -
D: -
V: TRBV29-1
DNA: TGCAGCGTTGACTGGGGCAGGACTAATAACTATGGCTACACCTTC
CDR3: CSVDWGRTNNYGYTF

J: TRBJ1-5
size: once
D: -
V: TRBV19
DNA: TGTGCCAGTAGTATAGCGGGGAATCAGCCCCAGCATTTT
CDR3: CASSIAGNQPQHF

J: TRBJ1-5
size: -
D: -
V: TRBV28
DNA: TGTGCCAGCAGTCCACCCGTCCGGGGGGGATGGGTTCAGCCCCAGCATTTT
CDR3: CASSPPVRGGWVQPQHF

J: TRBJ2-2
size: -
D: -
V: TRBV14
DNA: TGTGCCAGCAGCCTATACCCGGTCTCGAACACCGGGGAGCTGTTTTTT
CDR3: CASSLYPVSNTGELFF

J: TRBJ2-7
size: -
D: -
V: TRBV21-1
DNA: TGTGCCAGCAGCAAAACAGACAGATACTACGAGCAGTACTTC
CDR3: CASSKTDRYYEQYF

J: TRBJ1-3
size: -
D: -
V: TRBV6-5
DNA: TGTGCCAGCAGTTCCCCACCAGAAGGAAACACCATATATTTT
CDR3: CASSSPPEGNTIYF

J: TRBJ2-1
size: -
D: TRBD1
V: TRBV29-1
DNA: TGCAGCGTTGGGGATTGGGACAGGGGGTATGGTGAGCAGTTCTTC
CDR3: CSVGDWDRGYGEQFF

J: TRBJ2-7
size: -
D: -
V: TRBV21-1
DNA: TGTGCCAGCAGCGGCCCGACAGGGAAATCCTACGAGCAGTACTTC
CDR3: CASSGPTGKSYEQYF

J: TRBJ2-1
size: -
D: TRBD1
V: TRBV11-3
DNA: TGTGCCAGCAGCTTAGGTACCGGGACAGGGACACTAAATGAGCAGTTCTTC
CDR3: CASSLGTGTGTLNEQFF

J: TRBJ1-2
size: -
D: -
V: TRBV6-5
DNA: TGTGCCAGCAGTTACCCCGACAGCAGCTTTAATGGCTACACCTTC
CDR3: CASSYPDSSFNGYTF

J: TRBJ1-2
size: once
D: -
V: TRBV6-5
DNA: TGTGCCAGCACCACACCGACAGCGAACTATGGCTACACCTTC
CDR3: CASTTPTANYGYTF

J: TRBJ1-2
size: -
D: TRBD1
V: TRBV28
DNA: TGTGCCAGCAGCCGACTAGACAGGGGGCTCGGCTACACCTTC
CDR3: CASSRLDRGLGYTF

J: TRBJ2-7
size: -
D: -
V: TRBV27
DNA: TGTGCCAGCAGTTTAAGACAGATCTCCTACGAGCAGTACTTC
CDR3: CASSLRQISYEQYF

J: TRBJ1-4
size: -
D: -
V: TRBV18
DNA: TGTGCCAGCTCACTGGCAGGCAACAATGAAAAACTGTTTTTT
CDR3: CASSLAGNNEKLFF

J: TRBJ1-2
size: -
D: TRBD1
V: TRBV9
DNA: TGTGCCAGCAGCGCCCGGGACAGCCCTGATAGCTACACCTTC
CDR3: CASSARDSPDSYTF

J: TRBJ1-5
size: once
D: -
V: TRBV19
DNA: TGTGCCACACAACGGGGGGCCGGTGCTCAGCCCCAGCATTTT
CDR3: CATQRGAGAQPQHF

J: TRBJ2-7
size: -
D: -
V: TRBV30
DNA: TGTGCCTGGAGTAGGGGGTGGGACGTCTACGAGCAGTACTTC
CDR3: CAWSRGWDVYEQYF

J: TRBJ2-1
size: -
D: TRBD1
V: TRBV9
DNA: TGTGCCAGCAGCGAACCGACAGGGAATCCCGAGCAGTTCTTC
CDR3: CASSEPTGNPEQFF

J: TRBJ1-2
size: -
D: -
V: TRBV7-9
DNA: TGTGCCAGCAGCCCCCAAGACGGCGGGCGTTTAGACTATGGCTACACCTTC
CDR3: CASSPQDGGRLDYGYTF

J: TRBJ2-7
size: -
D: -
V: TRBV5-6
DNA: TGTGCCAGCAGCTTGCCTCCCTACGAGCAGTACTTC
CDR3: CASSLPPYEQYF

J: TRBJ2-5
size: -
D: TRBD2
V: TRBV27
DNA: TGTGCCAGCAGCACTAGCGGGGGGGCCTGGGAGACCCAGTACTTC
CDR3: CASSTSGGAWETQYF

J: TRBJ1-2
size: once
D: -
V: TRBV6-5
DNA: TGTGCCAGCAGACCGACCGGCGACAGGTCTCGGGGCTACACCTTC
CDR3: CASRPTGDRSRGYTF

J: TRBJ2-7
size: -
D: TRBD1
V: TRBV7-8
DNA: TGTGCCAGCAGCTTAGAGGACAGGGGATACGAGCAGTACTTC
CDR3: CASSLEDRGYEQYF

J: TRBJ1-1
size: -
D: -
V: TRBV27
DNA: TGTGCCAGCAGGCCACCTCCTGACAGTTCCGTGAGCTGGAACACTGAAGCTTTCTTT
CDR3: CASRPPPDSSVSWNTEAFF

J: TRBJ2-7
size: -
D: -
V: TRBV2
DNA: TGTGCCAGCAGCGAAGACAGGCAACTCTACGAGCAGTACTTC
CDR3: CASSEDRQLYEQYF

J: TRBJ2-1
size: -
D: -
V: TRBV7-9
DNA: TGTGCCAGCAGCCTACATCTGACACTCTCCTACAATGAGCAGTTCTTC
CDR3: CASSLHLTLSYNEQFF

J: TRBJ2-7
size: -
D: -
V: TRBV19
DNA: TGTGCCAGTAGTATATCGTTAACTAGCGAGCAGTACTTC
CDR3: CASSISLTSEQYF

J: TRBJ1-2
size: -
D: -
V: TRBV6-1
DNA: TGTGCCAGCCTTTTGGGGGGGAACGGTGGCTACACCTTC
CDR3: CASLLGGNGGYTF

J: TRBJ1-3
size: -
D: -
V: TRBV6-1
DNA: TGTGCCAGCAGCGCAGGGTACTCTGGAAACACCATATATTTT
CDR3: CASSAGYSGNTIYF

J: TRBJ2-4
size: -
D: TRBD2
V: TRBV27
DNA: TGTGCCAGCAGTCGGGGGGAGCGGGGGAACATTCAGTACTTC
CDR3: CASSRGERGNIQYF

J: TRBJ1-1
size: -
D: -
V: TRBV5-1
DNA: TGCGCCAGCAGTTGGACAGATATGAACACTGAAGCTTTCTTT
CDR3: CASSWTDMNTEAFF

J: TRBJ1-5
size: -
D: -
V: TRBV28
DNA: TGTGCCAGCCTTATCGGACAGACTTCCAATCAGCCCCAGCATTTT
CDR3: CASLIGQTSNQPQHF